The 14 T cell receptor beta chains listed next were all sequenced from one sample in a study of spatial heterogeneity in lung cancer. General study results and limits: Counts of expanded alpha and beta TCRs within tumors tracked the tumor nonsynonymous mutation count.

The time point denotes: sample taken at primary tumor resection. Their target antigens are unknown. MiXCR, applied by TCRdb to the 5' RACE reads, yields one record per CDR3 protein. The table has 2,000 to 3,000 distinct CDR3 sequences, 7.4% seen once. The starting material was lung tumor tissue, obtained at surgery. Receptors originate from a female donor with early-stage non-small cell lung cancer.

This chain uses TRBV11-1 with TRBJ1-1; 7 nucleotides match TRBD1. There are 14 residues in the CDR3. The germline V gene has CDR1 SGHAT and CDR2 FQDESV (reference sequence). J lost 0 bases, V lost 6 bases, and 4 bases had no gene match. The CDR3 DNA is TGTGCCAGCAGGAACGACAGGGTGAACACTGAAGCTTTCTTT. It translates to CASRNDRVNTEAFF.

By frequency in the sample, this clonotype is medium-sized (0.01 to 0.1%). The rearrangement joins TRBV4-3 to TRBJ1-6, with no clear D. Germline-derived CDR1 and CDR2 are LGHNA and YSLEER. This CDR3 is built from 14 residues. The germline V and J ends were trimmed by 2 bases and 8 bases, with 10 bases remaining between them. This chain's CDR3 is CASSQSGLYSPLHF. The DNA of the CDR3 is TGCGCCAGCAGCCAATCTGGGCTATATTCACCCCTCCACTTT.

This chain joins TRBV9 and TRBJ1-1, with TRBD1 matching over 7 bases. The J segment lost 8 bases and the V segment lost 0 bases, leaving 4 bases of the junction unmatched. CDR1 is SGDLS and CDR2 is YYNGEE in the germline V gene. This CDR3 region has 13 residues. This CDR3 is CASSVAPGQEAFF. In nucleotides, the CDR3 is TGTGCCAGCAGCGTAGCACCGGGACAGGAAGCTTTCTTT.

This clonotype is medium-sized in the sample. The chain employs TRBV6-2 or TRBV6-3 and TRBJ1-1; perhaps TRBD1 as D (6 bases). From germline, CDR1 is MNHEY and CDR2 SVGEGT. The CDR3 loop spans 13 amino acids. Trimming stripped 10 bases from V and 0 bases from J, with 12 bases between. CDR3 protein: CATEGVMNTEAFF. The CDR3 DNA reads as TGTGCCACCGAGGGGGTGATGAACACTGAAGCTTTCTTT.

Ten or more counts support this clonotype. The chain employs TRBV19 and TRBJ1-2; no clear D gene. V dropped 0 bases and J dropped 5 bases, with 4 bases sitting between them. The CDR3 length is 12 residues. Germline values: CDR1 LNHDA, CDR2 SQIVND (reference sequence). CDR3 in DNA: TGTGCCAGTAGTATAGATCTATATGGCTACACCTTC. This encodes CASSIDLYGYTF.

This clonotype is labeled as medium-sized (0.01 to 0.1%). This chain links TRBV29-1 with TRBJ1-2, with 10 bases matching TRBD1. Germline V gene sequence: CDR1 SQVTM, CDR2 ANQGSEA. With 7 bases clipped from V and 3 bases from J, the junction kept 2 bases outside the gene matches. The CDR3 runs to 12 residues. The CDR3 is CSGGQGDYGYTF. The CDR3 coding sequence is TGCAGCGGAGGACAGGGGGACTATGGCTACACCTTC.

In this sample, this clonotype turned up a few times. V is TRBV4-3 and J is TRBJ2-1; the D is unclear. V lost 0 bases and J lost 8, with 8 bases in between. CDR3 length equals 13 residues. Germline V CDR1 and CDR2: LGHNA, YSLEER. The CDR3 sequence is CASSQERQDEQFF. As DNA, the CDR3 is TGCGCCAGCAGCCAAGAACGGCAGGATGAGCAGTTCTTC.

This clonotype is medium-sized (0.01 to 0.1%) by share. This rearrangement joins TRBV6-5 to TRBJ2-2; TRBD1 aligns across 7 bases. J lost 5 bases, V lost 7 bases, and 7 bases had no gene match. CDR1 is MNHEY and CDR2 is SVGAGI in the germline V gene. The CDR3 is 14 residues long. CDR3 nucleotide sequence: TGTGCCAGCAAACGACAGGGCAAAACCGGGGAGCTGTTTTTT. Its protein product is CASKRQGKTGELFF.

This clonotype is medium-sized. A much larger clone lies one base from this, so it may be a read error. The chain combines TRBV18 with TRBJ2-7; 10 bases agree with TRBD1. J gave up 5 bases and V 3 bases, and 19 bases lay outside the gene matches. CDR1 KGHSH and CDR2 LQKENI come from the germline V gene. There are 19 residues in the CDR3. CDR3 sequence reads: CASSPSAGTTGGVVDEQYF. Here the CDR3 DNA reads TGTGCCAGCTCACCCTCTGCGGGGACGACAGGGGGCGTCGTCGACGAGCAGTACTTC.

This clonotype is labeled medium-sized. This chain connects TRBV6-2 or TRBV6-3 to TRBJ2-7; 10 bases fit TRBD1. Germline trimming cut 2 bases from V and 0 bases from J; bases unmatched to any gene: 10. CDR1 and CDR2 (germline): MNHEY, SVGEGT. CDR3 size: 18 residues. The CDR3 sequence: CASSYAGTGASSSYEQYF. For the CDR3, the DNA is TGTGCCAGCAGTTACGCCGGGACAGGGGCGTCGAGCTCCTACGAGCAGTACTTC.

By share, this clonotype counts as medium-sized. The chain recombines TRBV6-2 or TRBV6-3 with TRBJ1-5; TRBD1 agrees at 10 bases. Germline V gene data show CDR1 as MNHEY and CDR2 as SVGEGT. Trimming cost V 6 bases and J 7 bases; bases outside gene matches: 6. The CDR3 extends over 14 amino acids. In DNA form, the CDR3 reads TGTGCCAGCAGGACGGGGACAGGGGCCCAGCCCCAGCATTTT. Protein product: CASRTGTGAQPQHF.

This clonotype occurred once. With a much larger clone just one base away, this may be a read error. This chain uses TRBV6-5 with TRBJ2-7, with 8 bases matching TRBD1. With V trimmed by 4 bases and J by 3 bases, 8 bases remained unmatched. CDR1 is MNHEY, CDR2 SVGAGI, per germline. CDR3 length: 15 residues. CDR3 residues: CASSSQGQGIYEQYF. The DNA of the CDR3 is TGTGCCAGCAGTTCCCAAGGACAGGGCATCTACGAGCAGTACTTC.

This clonotype is classed as medium-sized. The rearrangement uses TRBV11-1 and TRBJ2-7, with 8 bases fitting TRBD1. The germline V gene has CDR1 SGHAT and CDR2 FQDESV (reference sequence). The length of the CDR3 is 16 residues. J was trimmed by 1 base and V by 0 bases; bases with no gene match: 5. The CDR3 nucleotides are TGTGCCAGCAGCTTAGCCCCGGGACAGGCATCCTACGAGCAGTACTTC. Its protein is CASSLAPGQASYEQYF.

This clonotype was seen repeatedly, ten times or more. Compared with germline, one end of the junction differs, possibly owing to a read error. This chain uses TRBV7-7 with TRBJ2-7; D call uncertain. Germline-derived CDR1 and CDR2 are SSHAT and FNYEAQ (reference sequence). The CDR3 consists of 14 residues. For the CDR3, the DNA is TGTGCTAGCAGCCCAGGACCCAGCTCCTACGAGCAGTACTTC. It specifies CASSPGPSSYEQYF.